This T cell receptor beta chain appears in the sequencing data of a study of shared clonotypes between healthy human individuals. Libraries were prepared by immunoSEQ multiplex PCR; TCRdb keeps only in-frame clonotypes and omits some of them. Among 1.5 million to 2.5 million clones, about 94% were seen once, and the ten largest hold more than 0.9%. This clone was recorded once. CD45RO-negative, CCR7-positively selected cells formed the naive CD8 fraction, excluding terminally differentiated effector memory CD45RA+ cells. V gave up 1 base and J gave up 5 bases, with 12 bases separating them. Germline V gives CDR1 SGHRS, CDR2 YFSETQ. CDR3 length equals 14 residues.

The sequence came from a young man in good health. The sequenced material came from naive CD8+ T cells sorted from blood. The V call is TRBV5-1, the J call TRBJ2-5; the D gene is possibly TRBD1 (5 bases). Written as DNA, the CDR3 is TGCGCCAGCAGCTTGTCACAGGCCAAGGAGACCCAGTACTTC. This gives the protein CASSLSQAKETQYF.